These 32 T cell receptor beta chains were all obtained from the same sample, sequenced in a study of T cell responses to AZD1222 COVID-19 vaccine (dated by TCRdb to 2020 to 2023). In light of the paper, this sample's time point label describes: baseline before first vaccination. The library was generated by the immunoSEQ multiplex PCR assay. Sourced from immuneACCESS, this table was stored by TCRdb with only in-frame sequences that have V and J called. A share of the clones is absent; for the studies checked, an unresolved V gene accounts for under half, and the remainder has no known explanation. Counted in this sample were 90,000 to 100,000 clones; roughly 87% of them appeared once. Around 3.2% of the sample is held by the ten biggest clonotypes. The specimen comprised peripheral blood, sampled on day 0 of AZD1222 vaccination. The receptors originated from an adult in good health.

This clone was detected once. The CDR3 region has the DNA TGTGCCAGCAGCTTAGGGGGTATGCGGGAGATGTTGGAGCGCACAGATACGCAGTATTTT. This encodes CASSLGGMREMLERTDTQYF. The genes are TRBV7-8 and TRBJ2-3; 7 bases are a match to TRBD2. V was pared by 1 base and J by 1 base, with 17 bases of the junction left unmatched. CDR1 SGHVS and CDR2 FQNEAQ come from the germline V gene. CDR3 size: 20 residues.

This chain uses TRBV4-1 with TRBJ2-2; 9 nucleotides match TRBD2. The germline CDR1 and CDR2 sequences are MGHRA and YSYEKL. The CDR3 length is 18 residues. V shed 0 bases, J shed 0 bases, and the junction held 5 bases outside the gene matches. The CDR3: CASSQDGASGTNTGELFF. The CDR3, as DNA: TGCGCCAGCAGCCAAGATGGGGCTAGCGGGACGAACACCGGGGAGCTGTTTTTT.

The CDR3 sequence: CASSPPAGQGANEKLFF. The CDR3 nucleotides are TGTGCCAGCTCACCGCCTGCCGGACAGGGGGCCAATGAAAAACTGTTTTTT. The rearrangement links TRBV18 to TRBJ1-4, with 11 bases fitting TRBD1. Germline CDR1 is KGHSH and CDR2 is LQKENI. CDR3 size: 17 residues. V lost 3 bases, J lost 5 bases, and 8 bases stayed unmatched.

J is TRBJ2-2 and V is TRBV30; D not resolved. The germline V and J ends were trimmed by 7 bases and 5 bases, with 17 bases remaining between them. From germline, CDR1 is GTSNPN and CDR2 SVGIG (reference sequence). The CDR3 contains 14 residues. Here the CDR3 reads CALAEYRVTGELFF. Here the CDR3 DNA reads TGTGCCTTGGCGGAGTACCGGGTTACCGGGGAGCTGTTTTTT.

This chain links TRBV6-5 with TRBJ1-2; the match to TRBD1 covers 9 bases. The CDR3 loop spans 14 amino acids. Per the germline V gene, CDR1 is MNHEY and CDR2 is SVGAGI. J was trimmed by 6 bases and V by 2 bases; bases with no gene match: 4. The CDR3 region is CASSYAQGADGYTF. CDR3 nucleotides: TGTGCCAGCAGTTACGCACAGGGGGCGGATGGCTACACCTTC.

V and J are TRBV6-5 and TRBJ2-7; TRBD1 or TRBD2 may be the D gene (5 bases each). The CDR3 totals 14 residues. The V gene's germline CDR1 is MNHEY and CDR2 SVGAGI. V was cut by 5 bases and J by 1 base, with 12 bases left in between. DNA for the CDR3: TGTGCCAGCAGTCCCCGGGACGGATCCTACGAGCAGTACGTC. It encodes CASSPRDGSYEQYV.

This chain connects TRBV19 to TRBJ1-1; a possible D gene is TRBD1 (5 bases). This CDR3 region has 14 residues. CDR1 LNHDA and CDR2 SQIVND come from the germline V gene (reference sequence). The germline V and J ends were trimmed by 1 base and 9 bases, with 15 bases remaining between them. CDR3 loop: CASSIGGTASQAFF. The DNA for the CDR3 is TGTGCCAGTAGTATAGGTGGGACGGCGTCCCAAGCTTTCTTT.

The rearrangement uses TRBV4-3 and TRBJ1-4, with 8 nucleotides matching TRBD1. V shed 1 base and J 8 bases; nucleotides not matched to a gene: 6. Germline assignment: CDR1 LGHNA and CDR2 YSLEER. CDR3 length: 15 residues. As DNA, the CDR3 is TGCGCCAGCAGCCAAGTCAGGGGGCTCGGAGAAAAACTGTTTTTT. It yields the protein CASSQVRGLGEKLFF.

This clone has only one observation. The chain uses TRBV7-2 and TRBJ2-4; D is uncertain. The CDR3 is made up of 18 amino acids. Germline CDR1 SGHTA, CDR2 FQGNSA. Trimming left V 1 base short and J 0 bases short, with 16 bases between. CDR3 sequence reads: CASSLGQYQKLAKNIQYF. The CDR3 coding sequence is TGTGCCAGCAGCTTAGGGCAGTACCAAAAACTAGCCAAAAACATTCAGTACTTC.

Only one count was recorded for this clone. The chain is built from TRBV7-2 and TRBJ2-3; tentative D call: TRBD1 (8 bases). Germline V gene data show CDR1 as SGHTA and CDR2 as FQGNSA. This CDR3 has 17 residues. The germline V and J ends were trimmed by 4 bases and 2 bases, with 19 bases remaining between them. DNA of the CDR3: TGTGCCAGCAGCTCCCGACAGGGGAGGGGGTACACAGATACGCAGTATTTT. It translates to CASSSRQGRGYTDTQYF.

The V and J genes are TRBV13 and TRBJ1-2; D might be TRBD1 (6 bases). Germline CDR1 and CDR2: PRHDT and FYEKMQ (reference sequence). V lost 5 bases and J 2 bases, leaving 15 bases between the germline ends. This CDR3 comprises 15 residues. CDR3 loop: CASSEQGRRNYGYTF. The CDR3 nucleotides read TGTGCCAGCAGCGAACAGGGTCGAAGGAACTATGGCTACACCTTC.

This chain links TRBV2 with TRBJ2-5, with D possibly matching TRBD2 (6 bases). The CDR3 has 14 residues. Between the trimmed V and J ends, which lost 6 bases and 7 bases, there was a span of 18 bases. Germline V gene data show CDR1 as SNHLY and CDR2 as FYNNEI. CDR3 loop: CASSDRPRGGTQYF. The CDR3 coding sequence is TGTGCCAGCAGCGATCGACCTAGGGGAGGGACCCAGTACTTC. The full variable domain, rest sourced from reference TRBV2 and TRBJ2-5, is EPEVTQTPSHQVTQMGQEVILRCVPISNHLYFYWYRQILGQKVEFLVSFYNNEISEKSEIFDDQFSVERPDGSNFTLKIRSTKLEDSAMYFCASSDRPRGGTQYFGPGTRLLVL.

The rearrangement joins TRBV9 to TRBJ1-3; D is uncertain. Trimming stripped 0 bases from V and 6 bases from J, with 10 bases between. CDR1 is SGDLS, CDR2 YYNGEE, per germline. CDR3 length: 14 amino acids. CDR3 coding DNA: TGTGCCAGCAGCGTAGGCCTCGGGGTAAACACCATATATTTT. This codes for CASSVGLGVNTIYF.

The chain combines TRBV13 with TRBJ2-3, with 11 bases aligning to TRBD2. The CDR3 runs to 20 residues. The germline gives CDR1 PRHDT, CDR2 FYEKMQ (reference sequence). With V trimmed by 5 bases and J by 2 bases, 18 bases remained unmatched. CDR3 region: CASSIYTRASGRRTTDTQYF. CDR3 DNA sequence: TGTGCCAGCAGCATATACACGAGGGCTAGCGGGAGGAGGACCACAGATACGCAGTATTTT. Complete variable domain (other parts from reference TRBV13 and TRBJ2-3): AAGVIQSPRHLIKEKRETATLKCYPIPRHDTVYWYQQGPGQDPQFLISFYEKMQSDKGSIPDRFSAQQFSDYHSELNMSSLELGDSALYFCASSIYTRASGRRTTDTQYFGPGTRLTVL.

The chain combines TRBV12-5 with TRBJ1-2; the match to TRBD1 covers 9 bases. Trimming cost V 5 bases and J 4 bases; bases outside gene matches: 11. The CDR3 extends over 16 amino acids. Germline V CDR1 and CDR2: LGHNT, FRNRAP. The CDR3 nucleotides read TGTGCTAGTGGTATACTGCGGGGACAGGGTTCCTATGGCTACACCTTC. Translating it yields CASGILRGQGSYGYTF.

V gene TRBV24-1 combines with J gene TRBJ1-5; TRBD1 aligns across 9 bases. The CDR3 length is 16 residues. Germline V gene data show CDR1 as KGHDR and CDR2 as SFDVKD. The V segment lost 5 bases and the J segment 3 bases; nucleotides outside the gene matches: 7. CDR3 in amino acids: CATSAPGQGLNQPQHF. CDR3 nucleotides: TGTGCCACCAGTGCCCCGGGACAGGGACTCAATCAGCCCCAGCATTTT.

The chain has TRBV10-3 and TRBJ2-1; the D is unclear. Germline V lookup: CDR1 ENHRY, CDR2 SYGVKD. This CDR3 is 15 amino acids long. Trimming pared 4 bases from V and 2 bases from J, leaving 12 bases between. As DNA, the CDR3 is TGTGCCATCAGTGGGAGTAATACTCCCTACAATGAGCAGTTCTTC. It specifies CAISGSNTPYNEQFF.

The rearrangement links TRBV29-1 to TRBJ1-2; TRBD1 is a possible D gene (5 bases). In germline, CDR1 is SQVTM, CDR2 ANQGSEA. V was clipped by 3 bases and J by 4 bases, with 9 bases between them. This CDR3 contains 12 residues. The CDR3 DNA is TGCAGCGTTGACGGGGGGGGCTATGGCTACACCTTC. Residues: CSVDGGGYGYTF.

This chain uses TRBV7-2 with TRBJ2-1; D is undetermined. This CDR3 spans 13 amino acids. V shed 1 base and J shed 6 bases, with 7 bases lying between them. Germline values: CDR1 SGHTA, CDR2 FQGNSA. CDR3 coding DNA: TGTGCCAGCAGCTTAGGGCAATTCAATGAGCAGTTCTTC. This translates into CASSLGQFNEQFF.

This sequence joins TRBV6-5 and TRBJ1-1, with 7 bases that match TRBD1. The CDR3 totals 15 residues. The J segment lost 3 bases and the V segment lost 4 bases, leaving 8 bases of the junction unmatched. CDR1 is MNHEY, CDR2 SVGAGI, per germline. Here the CDR3 DNA reads TGTGCCAGCAGTTCCCGACAGGGTGGGGACACTGAAGCTTTCTTT. It yields the protein CASSSRQGGDTEAFF.

The J gene is TRBJ1-5, the V gene TRBV19; 9 nucleotides align to TRBD1. J was trimmed by 0 bases and V by 6 bases; bases with no gene match: 9. Germline-derived CDR1 and CDR2 are LNHDA and SQIVND (reference sequence). This CDR3 has 17 residues. In DNA form, the CDR3 reads TGTGCCAGTAGACCGGGACAGGGTGTGCATAGCAATCAGCCCCAGCATTTT. It encodes CASRPGQGVHSNQPQHF.

The genes are TRBV5-6 and TRBJ1-1, with TRBD1 as a possible D gene (6 bases). CDR3 length equals 14 residues. V lost 5 bases to trimming and J lost 2 bases, with 13 bases between them. The germline V gene encodes CDR1 SGHDT and CDR2 YYEEEE. The DNA of the CDR3 is TGTGCCAGCAGTTACGGGACACTAAACACTGAAGCTTTCTTT. Amino acids: CASSYGTLNTEAFF. Full variable domain (rest looked up from reference TRBV5-6 and TRBJ1-1): DAGVTQSPTHLIKTRGQQVTLRCSPKSGHDTVSWYQQALGQGPQFIFQYYEEEERQRGNFPDRFSGHQFPNYSSELNVNALLLGDSALYLCASSYGTLNTEAFFGQGTRLTVV.

The genes are TRBV7-9 and TRBJ2-1; 12 bases are a match to TRBD2. J lost 5 bases, V lost 3 bases, and 5 bases had no gene match. The CDR3 is 16 amino acids. Germline CDR1 is SEHNR and CDR2 is FQNEAQ (reference sequence). CDR3 nucleotides: TGTGCCAGCAGCTTTCCACGGACTAGCGGGGACAATGAGCAGTTCTTC. It specifies CASSFPRTSGDNEQFF.

The V and J genes are TRBV7-2 and TRBJ2-3; TRBD2 agrees at 9 bases. Germline trimming cut 5 bases from V and 4 bases from J; bases unmatched to any gene: 10. The CDR3 length is 16 residues. Germline V gene lookup returns CDR1 SGHTA and CDR2 FQGNSA. This CDR3 reads CASSPPGTSSPDTQYF. The CDR3 region has the DNA TGTGCCAGCAGCCCTCCCGGGACTAGCAGTCCAGATACGCAGTATTTT.

The chain recombines TRBV7-3 with TRBJ2-5, with 11 bases matching TRBD2. The CDR3 totals 15 residues. The V gene end was trimmed by 5 bases and the J gene end by 1 base; junction bases not matched to a gene: 3. Per germline, CDR1 SGHTA and CDR2 FQGTGA. CDR3 sequence (DNA): TGTGCCAGCAGCCGACTAGCGGGGCGCCAAGAGACCCAGTACTTC. Translated: CASSRLAGRQETQYF.

V usage is TRBV3-1 (or the pseudogene TRBV3-2) and J usage is TRBJ2-3, with D unresolved. In germline, CDR1 is LGHDT, CDR2 YNNKEL (reference sequence). This CDR3 region has 11 residues. Between the trimmed V and J ends, which lost 0 bases and 7 bases, there was a span of 2 bases. The CDR3 DNA sequence: TGTGCCAGCAGCCAAGACTATACGCAGTATTTT. Translation: CASSQDYTQYF.

V usage is TRBV3-1 (or the pseudogene TRBV3-2) and J usage is TRBJ2-7, with D unclear. CDR1 LGHDT and CDR2 YNNKEL come from the germline V gene (reference sequence). This CDR3 has 12 amino acids. V was cut by 1 base and J by 1 base, with 2 bases left in between. CDR3 DNA: TGTGCCAGCAGCCAAGCGTCCTACGAGCAGTACTTC. Its protein is CASSQASYEQYF.

V and J are TRBV2 and TRBJ1-2, with 7 bases matching TRBD1. The J segment lost 4 bases and the V segment lost 6 bases, leaving 5 bases of the junction unmatched. The CDR3 length is 13 residues. Germline loops: CDR1 SNHLY, CDR2 FYNNEI. The CDR3 protein is CASRAGGLYGYTF. CDR3 bases: TGTGCCAGCAGGGCAGGGGGTCTCTATGGCTACACCTTC.

J is TRBJ2-7 and V is TRBV27; 8 bases align to TRBD1. Per the germline V gene, CDR1 is MNHEY and CDR2 is SMNVEV (reference sequence). The CDR3 has 15 residues. Losses at the gene ends were 2 bases for V and 3 bases for J; bases not matched to a gene: 6. CDR3 sequence (DNA): TGTGCCAGCAGTTTAAAGGCCGGGACAGGCTACGAGCAGTACGTC. It encodes CASSLKAGTGYEQYV.

J is TRBJ2-7 and V is TRBV18, with 7 positions matching TRBD2. Looked up from germline, CDR1 is KGHSH and CDR2 is LQKENI. Trimming removed 2 bases from V and 5 bases from J; junction bases left unmatched: 6. The CDR3 is 14 residues long. The CDR3 region is CASSPALASNEQYV. The CDR3 region has the DNA TGTGCCAGCTCACCAGCACTAGCGTCCAACGAGCAGTACGTC.

This chain joins TRBV7-8 and TRBJ1-6; D unclear. V lost 1 base and J lost 0, with 19 bases in between. Germline CDR1 is SGHVS and CDR2 is FQNEAQ. This CDR3 region has 20 residues. As DNA, the CDR3 is TGTGCCAGCAGCTTAGATTTAGCGACGACCGTTAGCTCCTATAATTCACCCCTCCACTTT. Amino acids: CASSLDLATTVSSYNSPLHF.

The rearrangement links TRBV14 to TRBJ1-1; a possible D gene is TRBD1 (6 bases). The V end was cut by 4 bases, the J end by 0 bases, with 18 bases between. CDR1 and CDR2 (germline): SGHDN, FVKESK. This CDR3 region has 17 residues. This chain's CDR3 is CASSLRGGSNMNTEAFF. CDR3 sequence (DNA): TGTGCCAGCAGCCTTAGGGGGGGATCTAACATGAACACTGAAGCTTTCTTT.